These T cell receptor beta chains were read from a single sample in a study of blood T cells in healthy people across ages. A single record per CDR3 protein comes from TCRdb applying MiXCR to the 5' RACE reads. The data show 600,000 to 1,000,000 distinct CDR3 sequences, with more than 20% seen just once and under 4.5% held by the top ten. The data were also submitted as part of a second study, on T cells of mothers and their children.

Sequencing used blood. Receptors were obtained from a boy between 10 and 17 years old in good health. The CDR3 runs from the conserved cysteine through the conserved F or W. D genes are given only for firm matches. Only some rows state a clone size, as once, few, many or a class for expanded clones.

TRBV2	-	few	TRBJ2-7	TGTGCCAGCACCGATCTTACGGCCGTCTCCTACGAGCAGTACTTC	CASTDLTAVSYEQYF
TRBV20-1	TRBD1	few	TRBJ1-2	TGCAGTGCCAGACGGACAGGGGGAGGATATGGCTACACCTTC	CSARRTGGGYGYTF
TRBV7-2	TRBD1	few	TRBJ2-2	TGTGCCAGCAGCTTGAACCGACAGGGGGGCAGCGGGGAGCTGTTTTTT	CASSLNRQGGSGELFF
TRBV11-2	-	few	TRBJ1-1	TGTGCCAGCAGCTTAGAACCAACAGGGATAGCTTTCTTT	CASSLEPTGIAFF
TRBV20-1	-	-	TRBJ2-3	TGCAGTGCTAGAGATTCCTCGTTGGGCACAGATACGCAGTATTTT	CSARDSSLGTDTQYF
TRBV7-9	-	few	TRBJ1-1	TGTGCCAGCAGCACCCTTCAGGCTGGCACTGAAGCTTTCTTT	CASSTLQAGTEAFF
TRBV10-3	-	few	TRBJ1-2	TGTGCCATCAGTGGGGACACCGAATATGGCTACACCTTC	CAISGDTEYGYTF
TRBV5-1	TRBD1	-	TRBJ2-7	TGCGCCAGCAGTACGGGACAGGGGTATGAATTCTACGAGCAGTACTTC	CASSTGQGYEFYEQYF
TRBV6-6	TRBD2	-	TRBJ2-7	TGTGCCAGCAACCCTTCCCCTAGCGGGAGTCCTGCGCAGTACTTC	CASNPSPSGSPAQYF
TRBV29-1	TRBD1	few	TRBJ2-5	TGCAGCGTTGACCGCCTGGACAGGGACGACGAGACCCAGTACTTC	CSVDRLDRDDETQYF
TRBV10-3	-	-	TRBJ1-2	TGTGCCATCAGTGAGAACCCGGAGGGCTATGGCTACACCTTC	CAISENPEGYGYTF
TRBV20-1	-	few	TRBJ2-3	TGCAGTGCTAGCCCCCGGGGAGGGGGAGCCACAGATACGCAGTATTTT	CSASPRGGGATDTQYF
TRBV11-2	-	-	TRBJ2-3	TGTGCCAGCAGCCCTTCCGGTAGCACAGATACGCAGTATTTT	CASSPSGSTDTQYF
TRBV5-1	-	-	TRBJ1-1	TGCGTCAGCAGCTTGGTGCCCGACACTGAAGCTTTCTTT	CVSSLVPDTEAFF
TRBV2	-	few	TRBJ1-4	TGTGCCAGCAGGGAGACAGGCCTGGGAGGAAAACTGTTTTTT	CASRETGLGGKLFF
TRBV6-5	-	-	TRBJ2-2	TGTGCCAGCAGTGAGGCTGCGGGGGCCGGCACCGGGGAGCTGTTTTTT	CASSEAAGAGTGELFF
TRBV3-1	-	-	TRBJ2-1	TGTGCCAGCAGCCACACCCCAGGCGGGGTCTCCTACAATGAGCAGTTCTTC	CASSHTPGGVSYNEQFF
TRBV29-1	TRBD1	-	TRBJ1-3	TGCAGCGTTGAAGATCAGAACGACAGGGCTGGAAACACCATATATTTT	CSVEDQNDRAGNTIYF
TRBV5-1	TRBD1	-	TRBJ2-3	TGCGCCAGCAGCGAGGACAGGGAGGTCGCAGATACGCAGTATTTT	CASSEDREVADTQYF
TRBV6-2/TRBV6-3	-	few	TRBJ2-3	TGTGCCAGCAGTATAGGGGGACTCCCCACAGATACGCAGTATTTT	CASSIGGLPTDTQYF
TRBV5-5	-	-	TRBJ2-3	TGTGCCAGCAGCTTGGCTTGGTCAGTTAGCACAGATACGCAGTATTTT	CASSLAWSVSTDTQYF
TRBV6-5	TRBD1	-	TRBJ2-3	TGTGCCAGCACTAACAGGGGGGTCGGCACAGATACGCAGTATTTT	CASTNRGVGTDTQYF
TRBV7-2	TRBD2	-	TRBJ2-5	TGTGCCAGCAGCTTATCCCCCCTAGCGGGAGGAGAGACCCAGTACTTC	CASSLSPLAGGETQYF
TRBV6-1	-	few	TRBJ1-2	TGTGCCAGCAGTGAGCAGGGTTCCTATGGCTACACCTTC	CASSEQGSYGYTF
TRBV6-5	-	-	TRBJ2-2	TGTGCCAGCAGTTTAAGACACAGCCCTAACACCGGGGAGCTGTTTTTT	CASSLRHSPNTGELFF
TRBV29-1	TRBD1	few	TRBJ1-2	TGCAGCGTTGAGGCAGTTCAGAGACAGGGGGCTGGCTACACCTTC	CSVEAVQRQGAGYTF
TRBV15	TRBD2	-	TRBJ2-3	TGTGCCACCAGCAGCGGGGGGGACACAGATACGCAGTATTTT	CATSSGGDTDTQYF
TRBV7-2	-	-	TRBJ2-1	TGTGCCAGCAGCTTTTATAGTGAGCAGTTCTTC	CASSFYSEQFF
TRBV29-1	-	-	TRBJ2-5	TGCAGCGTTGAAGTCCGGCCGCGGGAGACCCAGTACTTC	CSVEVRPRETQYF
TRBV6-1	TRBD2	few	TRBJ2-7	TGTGCCAGCAGTGAAGCTGGCGGACTAGCGGGCGAGCAGTACTTC	CASSEAGGLAGEQYF
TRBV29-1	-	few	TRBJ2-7	TGCAGCGTTGAGGAGGGGGCGTACGAGCAGTACTTC	CSVEEGAYEQYF
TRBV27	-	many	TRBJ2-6	TGTGCCAGCAGTGTATCCGGGGCCAACGTCCTGACTTTC	CASSVSGANVLTF